This entry describes one T cell receptor beta chain. As originally analysed: Amplification with reference gene primers provided the estimates of nucleated cell counts. The data were produced by immunoSEQ multiplex PCR, yet TCRdb's version contains in-frame clones alone and is incomplete. V, J and clone size derive from that table, while D and trimming were established from the DNA sequence. The data contain 100,000 to 150,000 clones, about 76% of them singletons. The entry originates in a study of blood T cell repertoires in COVID-19. The overall study: Italy, Spain and the United States were the sources of the convalescent and acute COVID-19 samples. Sample material is recorded as cDNA or gDNA derived from T cells, B-cell-depleted T cells, or PBMCs.

The CDR3 contains 15 residues. V was cut by 5 bases and J by 5 bases, with 18 bases left in between. Germline CDR1 and CDR2: MNHEY and SVGEGT. The sequence was obtained from a woman aged 60 to 75 with active or convalescent COVID-19. The chain couples TRBV6-2 or TRBV6-3 to TRBJ1-1, with D possibly being TRBD1 (5 bases). Sequenced: peripheral blood. CDR3 coding DNA: TGTGCCAGCAGTCGGAATGTGGGGCGAGTAACTGAAGCTTTCTTT. This encodes CASSRNVGRVTEAFF.